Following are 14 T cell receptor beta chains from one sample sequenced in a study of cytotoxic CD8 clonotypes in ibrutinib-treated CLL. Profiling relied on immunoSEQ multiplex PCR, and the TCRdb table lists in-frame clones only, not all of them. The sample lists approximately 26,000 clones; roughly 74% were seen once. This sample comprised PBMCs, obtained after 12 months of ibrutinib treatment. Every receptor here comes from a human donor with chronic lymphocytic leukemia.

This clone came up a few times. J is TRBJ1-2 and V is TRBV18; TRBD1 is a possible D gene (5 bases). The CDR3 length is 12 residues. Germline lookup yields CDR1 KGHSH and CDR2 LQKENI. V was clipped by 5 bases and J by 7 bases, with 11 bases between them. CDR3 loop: CASSTPRGGYTF. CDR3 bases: TGTGCCAGCTCAACTCCAAGGGGTGGCTACACCTTC. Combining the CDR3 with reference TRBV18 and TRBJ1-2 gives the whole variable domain NAGVMQNPRHLVRRRGQEARLRCSPMKGHSHVYWYRQLPEEGLKFMVYLQKENIIDESGMPKERFSAEFPKEGPSILRIQQVVRGDSAAYFCASSTPRGGYTFGSGTRLTVV.

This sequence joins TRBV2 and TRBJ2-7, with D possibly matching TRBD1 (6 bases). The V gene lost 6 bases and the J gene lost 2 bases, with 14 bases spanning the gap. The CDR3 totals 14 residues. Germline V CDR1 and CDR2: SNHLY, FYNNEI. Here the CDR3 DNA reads TGTGCCAGCAGGCCCCAGGGGCTCACCTACGAGCAGTACTTC. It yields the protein CASRPQGLTYEQYF.

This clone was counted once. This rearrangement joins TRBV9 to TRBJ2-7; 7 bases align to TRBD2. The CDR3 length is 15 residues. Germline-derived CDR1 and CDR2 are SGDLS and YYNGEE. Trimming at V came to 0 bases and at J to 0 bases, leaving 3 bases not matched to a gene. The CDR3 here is CASSVGASGSYEQYF. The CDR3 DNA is TGTGCCAGCAGCGTAGGGGCTAGCGGCTCCTACGAGCAGTACTTC.

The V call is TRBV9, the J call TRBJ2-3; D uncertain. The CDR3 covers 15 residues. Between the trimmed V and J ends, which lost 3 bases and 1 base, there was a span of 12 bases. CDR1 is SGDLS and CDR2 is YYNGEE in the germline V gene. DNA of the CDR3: TGTGCCAGCAGCGCCAAAGGGTATGGCACAGATACGCAGTATTTT. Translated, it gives CASSAKGYGTDTQYF.

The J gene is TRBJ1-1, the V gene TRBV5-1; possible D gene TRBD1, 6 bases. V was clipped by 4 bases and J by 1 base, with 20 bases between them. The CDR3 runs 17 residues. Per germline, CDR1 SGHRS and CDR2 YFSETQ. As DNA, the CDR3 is TGCGCCAGCAGCCCACGAGCCAGGGGCGGATCGAACACTGAAGCTTTCTTT. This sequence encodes CASSPRARGGSNTEAFF.

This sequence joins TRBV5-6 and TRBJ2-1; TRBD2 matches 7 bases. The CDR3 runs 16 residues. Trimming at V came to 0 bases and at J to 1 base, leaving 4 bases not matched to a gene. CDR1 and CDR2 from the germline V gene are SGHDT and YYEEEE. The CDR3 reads CASSLELARSYNEQFF. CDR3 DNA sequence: TGTGCCAGCAGCTTGGAACTAGCGAGATCCTACAATGAGCAGTTCTTC.

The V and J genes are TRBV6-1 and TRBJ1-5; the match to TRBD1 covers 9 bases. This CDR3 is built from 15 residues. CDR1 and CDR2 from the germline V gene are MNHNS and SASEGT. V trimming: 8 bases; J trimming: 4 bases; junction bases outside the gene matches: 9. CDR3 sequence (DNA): TGTGCCAGCCGACCAGCCGGGACAGGGAATCAGCCCCAGCATTTT. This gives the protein CASRPAGTGNQPQHF.

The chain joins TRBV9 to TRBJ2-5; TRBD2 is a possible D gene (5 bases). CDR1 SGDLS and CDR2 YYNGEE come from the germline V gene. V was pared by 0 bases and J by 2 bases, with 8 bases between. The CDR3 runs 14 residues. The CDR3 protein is CASSVAGGQETQYF. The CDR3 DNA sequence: TGTGCCAGCAGCGTAGCTGGAGGTCAAGAGACCCAGTACTTC.

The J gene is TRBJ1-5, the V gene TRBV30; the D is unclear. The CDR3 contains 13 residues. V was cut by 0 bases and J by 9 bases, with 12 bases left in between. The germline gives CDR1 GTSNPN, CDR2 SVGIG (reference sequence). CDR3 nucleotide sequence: TGTGCCTGGAGTGTAATCGACGTGGGGCCCCAGCATTTT. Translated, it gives CAWSVIDVGPQHF.

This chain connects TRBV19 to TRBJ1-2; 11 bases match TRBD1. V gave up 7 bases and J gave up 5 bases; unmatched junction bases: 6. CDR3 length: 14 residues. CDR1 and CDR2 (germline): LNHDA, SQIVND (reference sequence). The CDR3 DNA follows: TGTGCCAGTACGGGGACAGGGGGTGAATATGGCTACACCTTC. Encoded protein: CASTGTGGEYGYTF.

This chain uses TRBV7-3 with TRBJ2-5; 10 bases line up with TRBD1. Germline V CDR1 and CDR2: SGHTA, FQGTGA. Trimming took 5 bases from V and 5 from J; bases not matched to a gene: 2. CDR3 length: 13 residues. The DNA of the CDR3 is TGTGCCAGCAGCGAGACAGGGGGCGAGACCCAGTACTTC. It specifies CASSETGGETQYF. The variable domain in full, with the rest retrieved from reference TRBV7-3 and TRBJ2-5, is GAGVSQTPSNKVTEKGKYVELRCDPISGHTALYWYRQSLGQGPEFLIYFQGTGAADDSGLPNDRFFAVRPEGSVSTLKIQRTERGDSAVYLCASSETGGETQYFGPGTRLLVL.

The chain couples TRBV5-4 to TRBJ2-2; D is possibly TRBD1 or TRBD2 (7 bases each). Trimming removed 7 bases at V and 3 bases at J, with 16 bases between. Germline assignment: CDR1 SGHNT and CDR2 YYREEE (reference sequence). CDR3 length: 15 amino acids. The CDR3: CASSRQGGDTGELFF. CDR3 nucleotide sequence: TGTGCCAGCTCGAGACAGGGAGGGGACACCGGGGAGCTGTTTTTT.

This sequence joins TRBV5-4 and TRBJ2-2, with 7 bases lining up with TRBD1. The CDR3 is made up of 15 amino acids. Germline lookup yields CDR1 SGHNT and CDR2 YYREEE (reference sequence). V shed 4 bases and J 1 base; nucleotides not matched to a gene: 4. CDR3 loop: CASSRTGRNTGELFF. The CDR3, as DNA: TGTGCCAGCAGCCGGACAGGCCGGAACACCGGGGAGCTGTTTTTT.

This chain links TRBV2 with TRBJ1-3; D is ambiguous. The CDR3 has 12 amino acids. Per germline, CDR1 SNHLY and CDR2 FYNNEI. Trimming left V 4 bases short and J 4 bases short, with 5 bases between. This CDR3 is CASSAQGNTIYF. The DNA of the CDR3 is TGTGCCAGCAGTGCACAAGGAAACACCATATATTTT.